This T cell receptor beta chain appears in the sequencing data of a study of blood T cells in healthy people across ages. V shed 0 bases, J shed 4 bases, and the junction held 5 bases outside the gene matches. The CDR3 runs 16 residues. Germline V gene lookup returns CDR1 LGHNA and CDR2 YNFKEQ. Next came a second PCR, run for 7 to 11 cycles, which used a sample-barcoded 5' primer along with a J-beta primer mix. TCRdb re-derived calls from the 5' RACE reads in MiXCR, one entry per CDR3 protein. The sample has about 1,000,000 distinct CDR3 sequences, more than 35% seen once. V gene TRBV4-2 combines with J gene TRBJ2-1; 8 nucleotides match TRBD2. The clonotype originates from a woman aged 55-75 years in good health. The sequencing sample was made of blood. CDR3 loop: CASSQEVAGIYNEQFF. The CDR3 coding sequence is TGTGCCAGCAGCCAAGAGGTAGCGGGAATATACAATGAGCAGTTCTTC.